Below are 14 T cell receptor beta chains sequenced from a single sample in a study of T-cell memory formation after mild COVID-19. TCRdb passed the 5' RACE reads through MiXCR, listing each CDR3 protein once. The sample holds over 400,000 distinct CDR3 sequences, under 25% seen once. Input material: PBMCs or a T cell subset sorted from them (not recorded which). The source of these receptors is an adult woman who had mild COVID-19 (a few samples of this study predate the infection). Cell type and time point are not known.

The chain combines TRBV7-2 with TRBJ1-2; TRBD1 matches at 9 bases. After removal of 3 bases from V and 2 bases from J, the junction contained 7 bases not matched to a gene. The V gene's germline CDR1 is SGHTA and CDR2 FQGNSA. The CDR3 extends over 16 amino acids. The DNA of the CDR3 is TGTGCCAGCAGCTTTACAGGGACAGGGCCCAACTATGGCTACACCTTC. Protein product: CASSFTGTGPNYGYTF.

The gene calls are TRBV7-2 and TRBJ2-3; no clear D gene. Germline V gene sequence: CDR1 SGHTA, CDR2 FQGNSA. The CDR3 sequence is 15 residues long. The germline V and J ends were trimmed by 2 bases and 1 base, with 10 bases remaining between them. In nucleotides, the CDR3 is TGTGCCAGCAGCTTACGGTTGAAACGCACAGATACGCAGTATTTT. Translating it yields CASSLRLKRTDTQYF.

This clonotype was seen a handful of times. The gene calls are TRBV29-1 and TRBJ1-1, with D uncertain. V shed 2 bases and J shed 7 bases, with 20 bases lying between them. The CDR3 runs to 15 residues. CDR1 and CDR2 (germline): SQVTM, ANQGSEA. CDR3 sequence: CSVESRPPDGREAFF. The CDR3 nucleotides are TGCAGCGTTGAATCCCGGCCCCCGGACGGGCGTGAAGCTTTCTTT. The full variable domain, in which reference TRBV29-1 and TRBJ1-1 provide the parts outside the CDR3, is SAVISQKPSRDICQRGTSLTIQCQVDSQVTMMFWYRQQPGQSLTLIATANQGSEATYESGFVIDKFPISRPNLTFSTLTVSNMSPEDSSIYLCSVESRPPDGREAFFGQGTRLTVV.

V gene TRBV9 combines with J gene TRBJ2-1; 8 nucleotides line up with TRBD2. Germline-derived CDR1 and CDR2 are SGDLS and YYNGEE. The CDR3 totals 15 residues. The J segment lost 4 bases and the V segment lost 0 bases, leaving 3 bases of the junction unmatched. The CDR3 nucleotides read TGTGCCAGCAGCGTAGAAGGCGGGGGGTACAATGAGCAGTTCTTC. Its translation is CASSVEGGGYNEQFF.

V is TRBV4-1 and J is TRBJ2-1; maybe TRBD2 (6 bases). Deletions cut 4 bases from V and 8 bases from J, with 15 bases between. This CDR3 comprises 14 residues. CDR1 MGHRA and CDR2 YSYEKL come from the germline V gene. CDR3 bases: TGCGCCAGCAGCCTCGGGACTGGAGAATATGAGCAGTTCTTC. It yields the protein CASSLGTGEYEQFF.

V gene TRBV19 combines with J gene TRBJ2-7, with TRBD1 as a possible D gene (5 bases). This CDR3 has 14 residues. V lost 5 bases and J 3 bases, leaving 14 bases between the germline ends. Germline V CDR1 and CDR2: LNHDA, SQIVND (reference sequence). The CDR3 bases are TGTGCCAGTAGTGCCCTCGACAGTCTCTACGAGCAGTACTTC. It codes for CASSALDSLYEQYF.

The V and J genes are TRBV5-1 and TRBJ2-3; tentative D call: TRBD2 (6 bases). The germline V and J ends were trimmed by 0 bases and 9 bases, with 17 bases remaining between them. CDR1 is SGHRS and CDR2 is YFSETQ in the germline V gene. The CDR3 has 15 amino acids. The CDR3 loop reads CASSLEPGSKSTQYF. CDR3 nucleotides: TGCGCCAGCAGCTTGGAACCCGGGAGTAAATCAACGCAGTATTTT.

This clonotype was observed a handful of times. This chain connects TRBV27 to TRBJ2-5; the D gene is possibly TRBD1 (6 bases). Per the germline V gene, CDR1 is MNHEY and CDR2 is SMNVEV (reference sequence). V lost 0 bases to trimming and J lost 4 bases, with 12 bases between them. CDR3 length equals 15 residues. Here the CDR3 reads CASSLSAPGVETQYF. In DNA, the CDR3 is TGTGCCAGCAGTTTATCAGCCCCAGGGGTAGAGACCCAGTACTTC.

The CDR3 is CSAPTTGDTQYF. CDR3 DNA: TGCAGCGCTCCAACGACGGGAGATACGCAGTATTTT. This rearrangement joins TRBV29-1 to TRBJ2-3; D remains ambiguous. CDR3 length: 12 amino acids. V shed 7 bases and J shed 5 bases, with 13 bases lying between them. Looked up from germline, CDR1 is SQVTM and CDR2 is ANQGSEA.

The V and J genes are TRBV7-6 and TRBJ1-1, with 10 bases that match TRBD1. J lost 8 bases, V lost 4 bases, and 7 bases had no gene match. This CDR3 is built from 14 residues. Germline CDR1 SGHVS, CDR2 FNYEAQ. The chain's CDR3 is CASSSSTGGGEAFF. The CDR3 region has the DNA TGTGCCAGCAGCTCATCGACAGGGGGCGGGGAAGCTTTCTTT.

V and J are TRBV12-3 or TRBV12-4 and TRBJ1-1, with no clear D. Trimming took 3 bases from V and 7 from J, leaving 12 bases between them. The CDR3 length is 13 residues. CDR3 in DNA: TGTGCCAGCAGTTTGTTCAGTCAGGATGAAGCTTTCTTT. Protein: CASSLFSQDEAFF.

The chain recombines TRBV5-1 with TRBJ2-7, with D perhaps TRBD1 (7 bases). This CDR3 region has 14 residues. Trimming removed 1 base at V and 3 bases at J, with 11 bases between. Germline CDR1 SGHRS, CDR2 YFSETQ. The CDR3 nucleotides read TGCGCCAGCAGCTTGCAGGGGGGTTTCTACGAGCAGTACTTC. Translated: CASSLQGGFYEQYF.

This clonotype was seen a few times. This chain joins TRBV4-1 and TRBJ2-3, with 9 bases matching TRBD1. Germline V gene data show CDR1 as MGHRA and CDR2 as YSYEKL. CDR3 length equals 16 residues. The V gene end was trimmed by 4 bases and the J gene end by 3 bases; junction bases not matched to a gene: 8. CDR3 region: CASSRPGTGHTDTQYF. The CDR3 DNA follows: TGCGCCAGCAGCCGACCTGGGACAGGGCATACAGATACGCAGTATTTT.

Only a few counts were recorded for this clonotype. The CDR3 nucleotides read TGTGCCAGCAGCTTAGGAAGGTTGTGGATCGGCGGGGCGTTGCCTGACCAAAGCACAGATACGCAGTATTTT. Translated: CASSLGRLWIGGALPDQSTDTQYF. The chain combines TRBV11-2 with TRBJ2-3, with TRBD2 as a possible D gene (6 bases). CDR3 length: 24 residues. Trimming cost V 1 base and J 0 bases, with 35 bases left between them. The V gene's germline CDR1 is SGHAT and CDR2 FQNNGV.